The rows below give T cell receptor beta chains drawn from one sample of a study of identical twins. In TCRdb, the 5' RACE reads were re-called with MiXCR into one record per CDR3 protein. The sample shows under 350,000 distinct CDR3 sequences, more than 8% of them seen only once. These same records also appear under a second study, on yellow fever vaccine responses in identical twins.

The sequenced sample was CD8+ T cells sorted from blood. These receptor sequences come from a woman between 18 and 29 years old in good health. Both conserved end residues are trimmed from each CDR3. The D gene is left open where the match is weak.

J gene: TRBJ2-3
D gene: .
V gene: TRBV11-2
CDR3 protein: ASTGSAPLRDTQY

J gene: TRBJ2-7
D gene: TRBD2
V gene: TRBV13
CDR3 protein: ASSFGTRDYEQY

J gene: TRBJ2-1
D gene: .
V gene: TRBV28
CDR3 protein: ASRHSSRNEQF

J gene: TRBJ2-7
D gene: TRBD2
V gene: TRBV4-2
CDR3 protein: ASSQGTSGRDISYEQY

J gene: TRBJ2-7
D gene: .
V gene: TRBV28
CDR3 protein: ASSRPESGYEQY

J gene: TRBJ2-1
D gene: .
V gene: TRBV7-9
CDR3 protein: ASSPPGSNEQF

J gene: TRBJ2-1
D gene: TRBD2
V gene: TRBV3-1
CDR3 protein: ASSQEGGTTCYNEQF

J gene: TRBJ2-1
D gene: .
V gene: TRBV7-7
CDR3 protein: ASSLRSAGTYNEQF

J gene: TRBJ2-7
D gene: .
V gene: TRBV6-6
CDR3 protein: ASSSLIGYEQY

J gene: TRBJ1-1
D gene: .
V gene: TRBV12-3/TRBV12-4
CDR3 protein: ASRGLKDTEAF

J gene: TRBJ2-3
D gene: .
V gene: TRBV9
CDR3 protein: ASSVPLRTDTQY

J gene: TRBJ1-1
D gene: .
V gene: TRBV30
CDR3 protein: AWSVLVGGHTEAF

J gene: TRBJ2-7
D gene: .
V gene: TRBV4-3
CDR3 protein: ASSAGTGFYEQY

J gene: TRBJ1-1
D gene: .
V gene: TRBV2
CDR3 protein: ARGQLNTEAF

J gene: TRBJ1-4
D gene: TRBD1
V gene: TRBV13
CDR3 protein: ASSLYKSTGESEKLF

J gene: TRBJ2-1
D gene: TRBD2
V gene: TRBV3-1
CDR3 protein: ASSQVRMRRGLNNEQF

J gene: TRBJ2-7
D gene: TRBD1
V gene: TRBV20-1
CDR3 protein: SASNRGTYEQY

J gene: TRBJ2-7
D gene: TRBD1
V gene: TRBV29-1
CDR3 protein: SGAQDRVYEQY

J gene: TRBJ2-2
D gene: TRBD2
V gene: TRBV9
CDR3 protein: ASSPSGSGELF

J gene: TRBJ2-5
D gene: .
V gene: TRBV19
CDR3 protein: ATAGTIQETQY

J gene: TRBJ2-1
D gene: TRBD1
V gene: TRBV7-9
CDR3 protein: ASSSRVTGPYNEQF

J gene: TRBJ2-1
D gene: .
V gene: TRBV10-3
CDR3 protein: AISESWSDAPYNEQF

J gene: TRBJ2-5
D gene: .
V gene: TRBV7-2
CDR3 protein: ASSLVGDQETQY

J gene: TRBJ2-3
D gene: TRBD2
V gene: TRBV6-4
CDR3 protein: ASSARGGADTQY

J gene: TRBJ2-6
D gene: TRBD2
V gene: TRBV7-2
CDR3 protein: ASSLGPGGMEANVLT

J gene: TRBJ2-5
D gene: .
V gene: TRBV27
CDR3 protein: ASSSLMEEVETQY

J gene: TRBJ2-3
D gene: TRBD1
V gene: TRBV9
CDR3 protein: ASSVALGQGYTDTQY

J gene: TRBJ1-5
D gene: .
V gene: TRBV21-1
CDR3 protein: ARPHIRKSNQPQH

J gene: TRBJ2-5
D gene: TRBD1
V gene: TRBV12-3/TRBV12-4
CDR3 protein: ASSWDRGPQETQY

J gene: TRBJ2-7
D gene: TRBD1
V gene: TRBV29-1
CDR3 protein: SVRQGSSYEQY

J gene: TRBJ2-5
D gene: .
V gene: TRBV7-8
CDR3 protein: ASSVDFEQGYQETQY

J gene: TRBJ2-1
D gene: .
V gene: TRBV9
CDR3 protein: ASSVDRGNNEQF

J gene: TRBJ2-7
D gene: TRBD2
V gene: TRBV30
CDR3 protein: AWSPASGGAEY

J gene: TRBJ2-7
D gene: .
V gene: TRBV4-3
CDR3 protein: ASSQDIVHEQY

J gene: TRBJ2-2
D gene: TRBD1
V gene: TRBV7-6
CDR3 protein: ASSLRLGGQPNTGELF

J gene: TRBJ2-2
D gene: .
V gene: TRBV16
CDR3 protein: ASSRSVGTGELF

J gene: TRBJ2-1
D gene: .
V gene: TRBV7-2
CDR3 protein: ASRTESYNEQF

J gene: TRBJ2-1
D gene: .
V gene: TRBV4-3
CDR3 protein: ASSQDLSHRQF

J gene: TRBJ2-7
D gene: TRBD2
V gene: TRBV20-1
CDR3 protein: SARLAAYEQY